This T cell receptor (beta chain) stems from a study of cytomegalovirus exposure and HLA in healthy donors. Overall study: Assignment to the Caucasian-associated ancestry cluster applied to roughly 80% of the approximately 360 genotyped donors. Study-level points and caveats: In a later analysis, at a false discovery rate of 0.05, fewer than 20,000 TCR beta sequences were associated with HLA alleles.

60 Vbeta and 13 Jbeta primers were used in PCR. Here immunoSEQ multiplex PCR was the method, and the copy in TCRdb shows in-frame clones only, minus some. Among approximately 110,000 clones listed, around three quarters were seen once. Germline loops: CDR1 SGHRS, CDR2 YFSETQ. With V trimmed by 3 bases and J by 4 bases, 5 bases remained unmatched. The CDR3 is 14 residues long. Note on this clone: Its specificity is unknown.

The chain carries TRBV5-1 and TRBJ1-2, with 8 bases aligning to TRBD1. The sequencing sample was made of PBMCs. The receptor was derived from a man aged 50 to 60 in good health and CMV-seropositive. CDR3 sequence reads: CASSSSTGGYGYTF. Here the CDR3 DNA reads TGCGCCAGCAGCTCTTCAACAGGGGGCTATGGCTACACCTTC. The full variable domain, its missing parts supplied by reference TRBV5-1 and TRBJ1-2, is KAGVTQTPRYLIKTRGQQVTLSCSPISGHRSVSWYQQTPGQGLQFLFEYFSETQRNKGNFPGRFSGRQFSNSRSEMNVSTLELGDSALYLCASSSSTGGYGYTFGSGTRLTVV.